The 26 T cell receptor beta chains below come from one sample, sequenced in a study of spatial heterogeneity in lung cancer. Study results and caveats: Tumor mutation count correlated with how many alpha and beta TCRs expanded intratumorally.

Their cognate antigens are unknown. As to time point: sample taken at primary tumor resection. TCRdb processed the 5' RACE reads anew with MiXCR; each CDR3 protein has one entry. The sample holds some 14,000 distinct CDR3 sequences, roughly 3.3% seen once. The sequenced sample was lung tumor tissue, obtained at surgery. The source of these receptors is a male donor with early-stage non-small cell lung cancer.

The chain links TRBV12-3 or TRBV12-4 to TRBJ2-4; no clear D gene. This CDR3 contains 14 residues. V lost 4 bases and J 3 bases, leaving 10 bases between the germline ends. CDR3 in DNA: TGTGCCAGCAGTTCGGGCAGAGGCAAAAACATTCAGTACTTC. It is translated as CASSSGRGKNIQYF.

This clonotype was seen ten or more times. CDR3 DNA: TGTGCCAGCAGTTCTACAGGGAAGGTCTACAATGAGCAGTTCTTC. As protein: CASSSTGKVYNEQFF. The chain recombines TRBV2 with TRBJ2-1; a possible D gene is TRBD1 (6 bases). Germline assignment: CDR1 SNHLY and CDR2 FYNNEI. Trimming took 5 bases from V and 3 from J, leaving 14 bases between them. The CDR3 spans 15 residues.

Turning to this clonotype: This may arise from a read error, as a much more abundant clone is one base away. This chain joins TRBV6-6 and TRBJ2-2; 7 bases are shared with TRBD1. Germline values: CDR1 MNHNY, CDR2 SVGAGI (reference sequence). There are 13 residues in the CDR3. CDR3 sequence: CASRGSLTGERFF. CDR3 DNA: TGTGCCAGCAGAGGCAGCCTCACAGGGGAGCGGTTTTTT.

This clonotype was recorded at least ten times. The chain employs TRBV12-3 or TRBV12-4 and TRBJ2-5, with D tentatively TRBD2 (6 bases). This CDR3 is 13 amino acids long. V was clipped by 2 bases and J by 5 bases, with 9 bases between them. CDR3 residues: CASSLSGVETQYF. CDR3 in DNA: TGTGCCAGCAGTTTATCGGGGGTTGAGACCCAGTACTTC.

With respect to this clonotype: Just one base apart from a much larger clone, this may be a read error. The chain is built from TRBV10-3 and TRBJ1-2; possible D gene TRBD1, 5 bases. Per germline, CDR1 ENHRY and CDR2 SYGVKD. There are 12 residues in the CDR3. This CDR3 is CAITGGDYDYTF. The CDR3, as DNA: TGTGCCATCACGGGCGGGGACTATGACTACACCTTC.

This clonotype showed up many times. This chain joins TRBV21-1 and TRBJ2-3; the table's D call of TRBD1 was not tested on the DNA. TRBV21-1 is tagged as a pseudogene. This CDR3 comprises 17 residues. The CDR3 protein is CASSKARDRGRTDTQYF. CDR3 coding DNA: TGTGCCAGCAGCAAAGCCAGGGACAGGGGGCGCACAGATACGCAGTATTTT.

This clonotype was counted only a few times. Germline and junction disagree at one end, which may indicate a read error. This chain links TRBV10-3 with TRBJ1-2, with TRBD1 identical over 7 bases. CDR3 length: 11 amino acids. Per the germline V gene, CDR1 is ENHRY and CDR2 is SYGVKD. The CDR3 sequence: CAINGQEVWSF. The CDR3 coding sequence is TGTGCCATCAATGGACAGGAGGTTTGGTCCTTC.

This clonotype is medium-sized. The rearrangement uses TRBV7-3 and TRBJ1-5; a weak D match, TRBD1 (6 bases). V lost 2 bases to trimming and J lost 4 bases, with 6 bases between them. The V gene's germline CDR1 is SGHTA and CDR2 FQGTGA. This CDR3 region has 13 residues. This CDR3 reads CASSLGQNQPQHF. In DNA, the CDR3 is TGTGCCAGCAGCTTAGGACAGAATCAGCCCCAGCATTTT.

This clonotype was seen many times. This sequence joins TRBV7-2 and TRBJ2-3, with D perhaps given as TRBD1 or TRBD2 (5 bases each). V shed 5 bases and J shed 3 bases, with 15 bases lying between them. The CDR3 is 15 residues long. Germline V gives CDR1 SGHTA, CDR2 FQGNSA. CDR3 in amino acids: CASSRIGTLTDTQYF. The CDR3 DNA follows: TGTGCCAGCAGCCGTATTGGGACGTTAACAGATACGCAGTATTTT.

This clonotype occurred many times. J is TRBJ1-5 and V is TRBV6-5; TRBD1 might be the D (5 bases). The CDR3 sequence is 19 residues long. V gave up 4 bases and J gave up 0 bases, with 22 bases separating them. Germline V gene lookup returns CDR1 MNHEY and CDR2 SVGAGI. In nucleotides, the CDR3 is TGTGCCAGCAGTTCCGGATCCGGGACCCCCCGAGGTAGCAATCAGCCCCAGCATTTT. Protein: CASSSGSGTPRGSNQPQHF.

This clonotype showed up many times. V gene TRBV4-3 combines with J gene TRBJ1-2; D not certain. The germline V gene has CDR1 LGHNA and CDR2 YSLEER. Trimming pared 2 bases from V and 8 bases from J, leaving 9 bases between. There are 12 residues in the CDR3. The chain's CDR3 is CASSQLGWGYTF. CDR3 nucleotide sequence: TGCGCCAGCAGCCAACTGGGATGGGGCTACACCTTC.

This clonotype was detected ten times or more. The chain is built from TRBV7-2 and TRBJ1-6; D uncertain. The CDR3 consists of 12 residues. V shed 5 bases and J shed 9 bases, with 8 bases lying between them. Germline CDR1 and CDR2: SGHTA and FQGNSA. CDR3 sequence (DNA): TGTGCCAGCAGCCCTGTCGGTTCACCCCTCCACTTT. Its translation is CASSPVGSPLHF.

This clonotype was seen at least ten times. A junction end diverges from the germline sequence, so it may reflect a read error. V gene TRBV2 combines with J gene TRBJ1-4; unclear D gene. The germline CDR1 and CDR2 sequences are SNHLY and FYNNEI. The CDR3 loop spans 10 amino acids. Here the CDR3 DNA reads TGTGCCAGCAGGGAAGAAAAACTGTTTTTT. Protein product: CASREEKLFF.

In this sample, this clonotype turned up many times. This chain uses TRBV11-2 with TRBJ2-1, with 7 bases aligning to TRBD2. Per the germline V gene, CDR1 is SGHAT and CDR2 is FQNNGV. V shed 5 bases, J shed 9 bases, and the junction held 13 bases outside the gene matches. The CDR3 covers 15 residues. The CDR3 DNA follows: TGTGCCAGCAGCCTCAGACTAGCCCAGGGTAGTGAGCAGTTCTTC. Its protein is CASSLRLAQGSEQFF.

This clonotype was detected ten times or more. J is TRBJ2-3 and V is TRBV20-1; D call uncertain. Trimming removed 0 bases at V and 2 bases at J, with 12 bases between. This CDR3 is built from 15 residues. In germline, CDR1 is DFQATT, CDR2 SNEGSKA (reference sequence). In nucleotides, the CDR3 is TGCAGTGCTAGAGATCCCGCGAGAACCACAGATACGCAGTATTTT. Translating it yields CSARDPARTTDTQYF.

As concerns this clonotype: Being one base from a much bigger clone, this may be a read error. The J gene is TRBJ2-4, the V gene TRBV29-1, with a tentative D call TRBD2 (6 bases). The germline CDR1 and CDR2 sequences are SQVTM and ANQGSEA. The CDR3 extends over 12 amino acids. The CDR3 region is CSVDGGENMQYF. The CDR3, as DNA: TGCAGCGTCGATGGAGGGGAAAACATGCAGTACTTC.

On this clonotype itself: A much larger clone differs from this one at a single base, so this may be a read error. This CDR3 is CASGDILANYNEQFF. In DNA form, the CDR3 reads TGTGCCAGCGGTGATATACTAGCGAATTACAATGAGCAGTTCTTC. This sequence joins TRBV2 and TRBJ2-1, with 7 nucleotides matching TRBD2. The CDR3 runs 15 residues. Germline V gene lookup returns CDR1 SNHLY and CDR2 FYNNEI.

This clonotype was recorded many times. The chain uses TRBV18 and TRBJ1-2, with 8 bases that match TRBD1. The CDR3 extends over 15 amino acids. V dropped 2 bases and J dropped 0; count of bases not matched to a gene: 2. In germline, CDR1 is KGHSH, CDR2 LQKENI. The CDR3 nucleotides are TGTGCCAGCTCACCAGGACAGGGTCCTAACTATGGCTACACCTTC. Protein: CASSPGQGPNYGYTF.

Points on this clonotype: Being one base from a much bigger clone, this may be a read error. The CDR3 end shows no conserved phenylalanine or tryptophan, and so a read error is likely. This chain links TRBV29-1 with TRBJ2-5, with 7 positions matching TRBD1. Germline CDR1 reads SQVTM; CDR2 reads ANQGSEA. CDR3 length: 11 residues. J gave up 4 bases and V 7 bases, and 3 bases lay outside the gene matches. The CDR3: CSGSGGETQYL. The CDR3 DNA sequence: TGCAGCGGCTCAGGGGGAGAGACCCAGTACTTA.

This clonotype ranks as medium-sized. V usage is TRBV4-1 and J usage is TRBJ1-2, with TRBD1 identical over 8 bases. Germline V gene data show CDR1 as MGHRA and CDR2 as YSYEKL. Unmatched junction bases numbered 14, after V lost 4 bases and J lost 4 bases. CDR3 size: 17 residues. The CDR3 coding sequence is TGCGCCAGCAGCCCAACCTTAAATTGGACAGGGAGCTATGGCTACACCTTC. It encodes CASSPTLNWTGSYGYTF.

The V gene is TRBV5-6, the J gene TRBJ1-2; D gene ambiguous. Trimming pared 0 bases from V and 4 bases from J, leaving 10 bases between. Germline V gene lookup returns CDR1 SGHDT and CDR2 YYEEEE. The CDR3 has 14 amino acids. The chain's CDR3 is CASSLARPIYGYTF. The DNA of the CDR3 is TGTGCCAGCAGCTTGGCCCGGCCTATCTATGGCTACACCTTC.

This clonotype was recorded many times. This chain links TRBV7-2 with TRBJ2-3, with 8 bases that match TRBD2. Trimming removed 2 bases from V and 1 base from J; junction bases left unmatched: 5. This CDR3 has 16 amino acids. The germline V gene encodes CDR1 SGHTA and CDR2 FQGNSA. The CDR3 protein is CASSLSGGVRTDTQYF. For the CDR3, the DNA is TGTGCCAGCAGCTTAAGCGGGGGCGTCCGCACAGATACGCAGTATTTT.

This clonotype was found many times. This chain's CDR3 is CASSYLDRASSGANVLTF. In DNA, the CDR3 is TGTGCCAGCAGTTACCTTGACAGGGCTAGCTCTGGGGCCAACGTCCTGACTTTC. The V and J genes are TRBV6-5 and TRBJ2-6; TRBD1 matches at 7 bases. CDR1 and CDR2 (germline): MNHEY, SVGAGI. The CDR3 consists of 18 residues. V was pared by 2 bases and J by 0 bases, with 7 bases of the junction left unmatched.

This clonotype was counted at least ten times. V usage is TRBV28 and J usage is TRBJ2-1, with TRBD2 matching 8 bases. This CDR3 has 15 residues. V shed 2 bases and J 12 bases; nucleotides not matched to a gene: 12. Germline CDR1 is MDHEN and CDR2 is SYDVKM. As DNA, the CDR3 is TGTGCCAGCAGTTTAAGAGACGGGACTAGGTTTGCGCAGTTCTTC. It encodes CASSLRDGTRFAQFF.

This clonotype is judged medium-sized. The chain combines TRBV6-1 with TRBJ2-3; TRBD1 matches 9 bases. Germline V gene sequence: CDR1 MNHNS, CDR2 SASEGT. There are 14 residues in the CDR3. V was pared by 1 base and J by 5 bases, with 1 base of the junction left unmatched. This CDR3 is CASSEGQGVDTQYF. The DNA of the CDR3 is TGTGCCAGCAGTGAAGGACAGGGGGTAGATACGCAGTATTTT.

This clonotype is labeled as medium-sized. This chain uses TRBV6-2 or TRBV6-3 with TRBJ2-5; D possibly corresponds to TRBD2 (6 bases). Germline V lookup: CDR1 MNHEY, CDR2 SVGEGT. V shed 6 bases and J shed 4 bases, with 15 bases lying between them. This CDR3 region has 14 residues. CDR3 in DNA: TGTGCCAGCAGCGCCGGGGGAGGCCGAGAGACCCAGTACTTC. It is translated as CASSAGGGRETQYF.